The clone carrying this T cell receptor beta chain was recorded many times. Its antigen is unknown. The germline gives CDR1 SGHAT, CDR2 FQNNGV. This CDR3 is 14 amino acids long. V trimming: 5 bases; J trimming: 4 bases; junction bases outside the gene matches: 4. The data belong to a study of T cells in Graves' hyperthyroidism and ophthalmopathy. Whole-study findings and limits: Stable hyperthyroidism was separated from ophthalmopathy by a model based on 13 V-J features. Among thyroid clonotypes expanded above 0.001, most also appeared in blood.

Amplified TCR beta CDR3 regions came from RNA transcripts. In the first-round RT-PCR of the TCR CDR3, the HTBI primer set was used. TCRdb independently ran MiXCR on the multiplex PCR reads; one entry per CDR3 protein. Here the sample spans some 350,000 distinct CDR3 sequences, 19% being singletons. The source is a woman in her late teens or twenties with Graves' hyperthyroidism. Input material: blood. V usage is TRBV11-2 and J usage is TRBJ1-3; 8 bases map to TRBD1. The CDR3 DNA follows: TGTGCCAGCAGCCTTACAGGGGGAGGAAACACCATATATTTT. Protein product: CASSLTGGGNTIYF.